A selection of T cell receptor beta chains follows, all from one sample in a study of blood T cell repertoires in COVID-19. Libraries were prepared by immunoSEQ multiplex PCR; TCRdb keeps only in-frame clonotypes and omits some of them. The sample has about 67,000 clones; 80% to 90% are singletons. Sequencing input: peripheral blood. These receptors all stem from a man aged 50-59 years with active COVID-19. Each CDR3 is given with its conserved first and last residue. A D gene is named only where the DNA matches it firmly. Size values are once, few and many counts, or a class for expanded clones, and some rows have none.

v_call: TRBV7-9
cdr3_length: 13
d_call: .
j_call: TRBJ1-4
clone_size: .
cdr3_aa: CASSLVTGEKLFF
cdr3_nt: TGTGCCAGCAGCTTAGTTACCGGTGAAAAACTGTTTTTT

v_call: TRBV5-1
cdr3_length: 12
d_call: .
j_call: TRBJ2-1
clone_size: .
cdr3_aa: CASSPGNREQFF
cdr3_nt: TGCGCCAGCAGTCCAGGGAACCGGGAGCAGTTCTTC

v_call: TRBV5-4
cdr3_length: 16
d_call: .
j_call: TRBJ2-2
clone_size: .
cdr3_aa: CASSPRAGINTGELFF
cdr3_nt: TGTGCCAGCAGCCCCAGGGCAGGGATAAACACCGGGGAGCTGTTTTTT

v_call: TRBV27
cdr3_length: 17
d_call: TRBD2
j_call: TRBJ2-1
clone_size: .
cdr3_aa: CASSLEWGTSGINEQFF
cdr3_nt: TGTGCCAGCAGTTTAGAGTGGGGGACTAGCGGTATCAATGAGCAGTTCTTC

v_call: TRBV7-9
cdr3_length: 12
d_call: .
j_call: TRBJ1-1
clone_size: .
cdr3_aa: CASSLSGSEAFF
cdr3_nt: TGTGCCAGCAGCTTATCGGGTAGTGAAGCTTTCTTT

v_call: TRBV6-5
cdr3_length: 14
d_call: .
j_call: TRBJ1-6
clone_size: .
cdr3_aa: CASTGRSYNSPLHF
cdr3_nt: TGTGCCAGCACCGGCAGGTCCTATAATTCACCCCTCCACTTT

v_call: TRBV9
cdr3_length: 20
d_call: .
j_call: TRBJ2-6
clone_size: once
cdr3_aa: CASSVGLSRRAVSGANVLTF
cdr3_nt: TGTGCCAGCAGCGTAGGTCTCTCGAGGCGGGCCGTCTCTGGGGCCAACGTCCTGACTTTC

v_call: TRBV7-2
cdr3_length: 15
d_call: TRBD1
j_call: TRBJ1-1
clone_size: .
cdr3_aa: CASSRTGTLNTEAFF
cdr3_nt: TGTGCCAGCAGCCGGACAGGGACTCTGAACACTGAAGCTTTCTTT

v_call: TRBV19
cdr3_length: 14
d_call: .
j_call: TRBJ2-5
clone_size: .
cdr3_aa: CASSIAGLGETQYF
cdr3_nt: TGTGCCAGTAGTATTGCGGGTTTGGGAGAGACCCAGTACTTC

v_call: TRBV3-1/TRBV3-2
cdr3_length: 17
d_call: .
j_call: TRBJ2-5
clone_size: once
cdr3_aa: CASSSGTSNPEVETQYF
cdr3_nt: TGTGCCAGCAGTTCCGGGACTTCGAACCCCGAGGTCGAGACCCAGTACTTC

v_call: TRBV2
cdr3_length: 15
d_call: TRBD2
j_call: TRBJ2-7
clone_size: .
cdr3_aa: CASSDPGLADGEQYF
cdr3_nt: TGTGCCAGCAGTGACCCGGGACTAGCCGACGGGGAGCAGTACTTC

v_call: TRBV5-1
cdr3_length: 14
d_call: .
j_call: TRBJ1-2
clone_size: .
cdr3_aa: CASSLTGLNYGYTF
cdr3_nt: TGCGCCAGCAGCTTGACAGGGCTTAACTATGGCTACACCTTC

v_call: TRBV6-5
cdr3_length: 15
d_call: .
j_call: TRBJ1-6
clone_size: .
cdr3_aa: CASRPPGQVNSPLHF
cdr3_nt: TGTGCCAGCAGACCTCCAGGGCAGGTGAATTCACCCCTCCACTTT

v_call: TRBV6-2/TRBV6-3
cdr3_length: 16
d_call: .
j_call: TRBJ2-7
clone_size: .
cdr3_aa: CASSYNTDSAFYEQYF
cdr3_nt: TGTGCCAGCAGTTACAATACCGACAGCGCCTTCTACGAGCAGTACTTC

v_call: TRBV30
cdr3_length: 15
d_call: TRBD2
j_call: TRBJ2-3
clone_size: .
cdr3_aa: CAWSVGGGPGDTQYF
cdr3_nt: TGTGCCTGGAGTGTTGGGGGAGGGCCCGGAGATACGCAGTATTTT

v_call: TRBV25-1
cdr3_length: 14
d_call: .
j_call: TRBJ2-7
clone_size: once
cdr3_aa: CASSGRDNSYEQYF
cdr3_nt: TGTGCCAGCAGTGGTCGGGACAACTCCTACGAGCAGTACTTC

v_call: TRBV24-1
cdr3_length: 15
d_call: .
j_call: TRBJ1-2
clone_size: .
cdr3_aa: CATSDYPTGRYGYTF
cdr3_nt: TGTGCCACCAGTGATTACCCGACAGGACGCTATGGCTACACCTTC

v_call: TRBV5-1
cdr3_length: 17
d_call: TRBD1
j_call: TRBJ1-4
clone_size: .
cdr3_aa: CASSFGTGVAGNEKLFF
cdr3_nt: TGCGCCAGCAGCTTCGGGACAGGGGTCGCGGGGAATGAAAAACTGTTTTTT

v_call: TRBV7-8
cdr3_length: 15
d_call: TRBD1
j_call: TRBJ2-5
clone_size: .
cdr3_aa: CASSLSLGGRETQYF
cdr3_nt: TGTGCCAGCAGTTTAAGTTTAGGGGGCAGGGAGACCCAGTACTTC

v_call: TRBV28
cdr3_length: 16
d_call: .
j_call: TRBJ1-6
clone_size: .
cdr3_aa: CASTSPRGSYNSPLHF
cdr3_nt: TGTGCCAGCACGTCTCCCCGGGGCTCCTATAATTCACCCCTCCACTTT

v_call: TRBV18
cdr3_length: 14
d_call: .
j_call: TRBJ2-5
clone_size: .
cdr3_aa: CASSPPSEMETQYF
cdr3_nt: TGTGCCAGCTCACCACCATCTGAGATGGAGACCCAGTACTTC

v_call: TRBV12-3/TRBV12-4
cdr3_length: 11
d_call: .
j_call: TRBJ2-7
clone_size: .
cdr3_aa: CASRLVNEQYF
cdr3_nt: TGTGCCAGCAGACTAGTCAACGAGCAGTACTTC

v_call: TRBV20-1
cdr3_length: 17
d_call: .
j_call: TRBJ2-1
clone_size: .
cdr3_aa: CSASSAGGGNPYNEQFF
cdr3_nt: TGCAGTGCTAGTTCTGCGGGTGGGGGGAACCCCTACAATGAGCAGTTCTTC

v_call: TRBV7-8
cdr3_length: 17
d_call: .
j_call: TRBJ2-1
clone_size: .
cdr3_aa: CASSLEWLASAYNEQFF
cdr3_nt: TGTGCCAGCAGCTTAGAATGGTTGGCTAGCGCCTACAATGAGCAGTTCTTC